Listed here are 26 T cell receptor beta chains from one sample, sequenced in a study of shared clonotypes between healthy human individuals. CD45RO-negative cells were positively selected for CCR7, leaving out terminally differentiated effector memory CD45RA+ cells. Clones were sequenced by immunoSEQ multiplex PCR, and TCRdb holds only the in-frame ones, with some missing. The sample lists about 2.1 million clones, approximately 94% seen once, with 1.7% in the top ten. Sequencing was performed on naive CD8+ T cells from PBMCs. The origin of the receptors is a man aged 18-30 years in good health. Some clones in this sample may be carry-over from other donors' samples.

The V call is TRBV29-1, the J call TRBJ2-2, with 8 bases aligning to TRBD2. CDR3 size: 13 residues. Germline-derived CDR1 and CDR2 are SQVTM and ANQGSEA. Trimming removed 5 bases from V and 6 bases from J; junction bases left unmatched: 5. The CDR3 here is CSVPGRAAGELFF. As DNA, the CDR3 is TGCAGCGTTCCCGGGAGGGCCGCCGGGGAGCTGTTTTTT.

CDR3 DNA sequence: TGTGCCATCAGCCCGGGACAGTTCGAGCAGTACTTC. This codes for CAISPGQFEQYF. The chain couples TRBV10-3 to TRBJ2-7; 7 bases line up with TRBD1. CDR1 ENHRY and CDR2 SYGVKD come from the germline V gene. J was trimmed by 6 bases and V by 6 bases; bases with no gene match: 5. The CDR3 is 12 amino acids.

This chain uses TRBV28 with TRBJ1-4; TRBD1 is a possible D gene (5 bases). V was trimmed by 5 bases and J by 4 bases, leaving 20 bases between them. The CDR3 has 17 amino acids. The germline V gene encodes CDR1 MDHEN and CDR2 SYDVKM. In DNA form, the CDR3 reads TGTGCCAGCAGTCAACTGCCAACGGGACCGAATAATGAAAAACTGTTTTTT. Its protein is CASSQLPTGPNNEKLFF.

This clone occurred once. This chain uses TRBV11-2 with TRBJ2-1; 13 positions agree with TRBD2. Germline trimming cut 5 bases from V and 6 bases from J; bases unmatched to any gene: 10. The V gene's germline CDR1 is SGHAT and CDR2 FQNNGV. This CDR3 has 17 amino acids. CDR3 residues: CASSVAPRTSGSNEQFF. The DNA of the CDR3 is TGTGCCAGCAGCGTAGCTCCACGGACTAGCGGGAGCAATGAGCAGTTCTTC.

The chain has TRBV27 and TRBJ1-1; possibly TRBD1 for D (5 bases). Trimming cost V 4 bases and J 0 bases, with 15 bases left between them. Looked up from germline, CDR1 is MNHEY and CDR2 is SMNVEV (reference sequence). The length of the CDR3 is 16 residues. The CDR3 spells CASSWGGGIMNTEAFF. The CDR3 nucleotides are TGTGCCAGCAGTTGGGGGGGAGGGATAATGAACACTGAAGCTTTCTTT.

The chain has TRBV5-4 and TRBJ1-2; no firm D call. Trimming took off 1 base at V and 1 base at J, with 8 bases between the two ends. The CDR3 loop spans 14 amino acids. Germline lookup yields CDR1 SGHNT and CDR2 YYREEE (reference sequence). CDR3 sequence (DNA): TGTGCCAGCAGCTTGCCCGAGGGTAACTATGGCTACACCTTC. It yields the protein CASSLPEGNYGYTF.

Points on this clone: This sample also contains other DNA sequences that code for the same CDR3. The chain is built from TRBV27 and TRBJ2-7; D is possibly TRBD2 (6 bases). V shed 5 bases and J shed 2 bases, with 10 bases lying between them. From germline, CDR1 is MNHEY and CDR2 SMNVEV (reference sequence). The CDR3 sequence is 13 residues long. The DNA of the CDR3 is TGTGCCAGCAGTGCGGGACTCACCTACGAGCAGTACTTC. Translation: CASSAGLTYEQYF.

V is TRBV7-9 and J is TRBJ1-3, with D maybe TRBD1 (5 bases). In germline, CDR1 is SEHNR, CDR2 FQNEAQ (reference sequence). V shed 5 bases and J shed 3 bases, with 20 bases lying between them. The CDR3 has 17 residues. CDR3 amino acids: CASSKLSRDWDGNTIYF. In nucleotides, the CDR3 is TGTGCCAGCAGCAAACTCTCCCGGGACTGGGATGGAAACACCATATATTTT.

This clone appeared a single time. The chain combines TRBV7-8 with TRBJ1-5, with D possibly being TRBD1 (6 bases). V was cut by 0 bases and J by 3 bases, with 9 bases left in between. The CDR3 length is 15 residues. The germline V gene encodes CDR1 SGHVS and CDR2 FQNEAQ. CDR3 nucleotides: TGTGCCAGCAGCTTAGCGGGGGGGCCCAATCAGCCCCAGCATTTT. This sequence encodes CASSLAGGPNQPQHF.

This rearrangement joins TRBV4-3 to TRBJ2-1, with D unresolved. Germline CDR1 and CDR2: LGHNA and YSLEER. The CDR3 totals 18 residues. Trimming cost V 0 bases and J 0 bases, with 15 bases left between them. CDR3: CASSQDPRAASSYNEQFF. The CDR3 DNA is TGCGCCAGCAGCCAAGATCCTCGGGCCGCCAGCTCCTACAATGAGCAGTTCTTC.

In nucleotides, the CDR3 is TGTGCCAGCAGGCGAGTACAGGGGCCGGACAATGAGCAGTTCTTC. This encodes CASRRVQGPDNEQFF. J is TRBJ2-1 and V is TRBV5-4; TRBD1 aligns across 7 bases. The V gene's germline CDR1 is SGHNT and CDR2 YYREEE (reference sequence). V dropped 5 bases and J dropped 5; count of bases not matched to a gene: 10. The CDR3 covers 15 residues. The complete variable domain, with remaining parts taken from reference TRBV5-4 and TRBJ2-1, reads ETGVTQSPTHLIKTRGQQVTLRCSSQSGHNTVSWYQQALGQGPQFIFQYYREEENGRGNFPPRFSGLQFPNYSSELNVNALELDDSALYLCASRRVQGPDNEQFFGPGTRLTVL.

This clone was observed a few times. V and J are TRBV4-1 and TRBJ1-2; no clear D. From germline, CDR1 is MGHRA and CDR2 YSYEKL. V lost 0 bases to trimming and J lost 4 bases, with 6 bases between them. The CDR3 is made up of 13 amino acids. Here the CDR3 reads CASSQDDFYGYTF. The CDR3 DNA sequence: TGCGCCAGCAGCCAAGACGATTTCTATGGCTACACCTTC.

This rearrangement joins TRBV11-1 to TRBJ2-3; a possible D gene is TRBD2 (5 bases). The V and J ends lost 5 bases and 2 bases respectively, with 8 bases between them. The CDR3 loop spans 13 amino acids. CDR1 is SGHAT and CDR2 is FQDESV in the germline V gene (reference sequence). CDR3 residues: CASSRGSTDTQYF. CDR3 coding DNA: TGTGCCAGCAGCCGAGGGTCCACAGATACGCAGTATTTT.

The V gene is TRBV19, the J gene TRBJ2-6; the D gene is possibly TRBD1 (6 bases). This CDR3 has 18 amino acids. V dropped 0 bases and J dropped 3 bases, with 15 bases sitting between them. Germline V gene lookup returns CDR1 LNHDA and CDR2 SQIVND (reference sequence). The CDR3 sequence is CASSIDPGDGGGANVLTF. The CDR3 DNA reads TGTGCCAGTAGTATAGATCCAGGGGATGGTGGTGGGGCCAACGTCCTGACTTTC.

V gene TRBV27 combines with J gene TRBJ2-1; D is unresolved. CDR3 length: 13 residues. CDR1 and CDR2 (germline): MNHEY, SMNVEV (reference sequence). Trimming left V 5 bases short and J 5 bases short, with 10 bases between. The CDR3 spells CASSLLWDNEQFF. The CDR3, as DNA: TGTGCCAGCAGTCTCCTGTGGGACAATGAGCAGTTCTTC.

The CDR3, as DNA: TGTGCCAGCAGAAACTCCCGGGCCCCATATTCGAAGGAGCAGTACTTC. It specifies CASRNSRAPYSKEQYF. The chain joins TRBV28 to TRBJ2-7; D not resolved. CDR1 and CDR2 (germline): MDHEN, SYDVKM. This CDR3 spans 16 amino acids. The ends were cut back, 6 bases at V and 7 bases at J, with 25 bases in the middle.

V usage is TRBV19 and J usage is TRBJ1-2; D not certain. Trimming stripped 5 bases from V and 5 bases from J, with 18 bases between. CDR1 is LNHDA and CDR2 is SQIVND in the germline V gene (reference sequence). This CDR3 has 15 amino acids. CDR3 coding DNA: TGTGCCAGTAGTCGGGGTCCAGGCGGAGGTTATGGCTACACCTTC. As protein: CASSRGPGGGYGYTF.

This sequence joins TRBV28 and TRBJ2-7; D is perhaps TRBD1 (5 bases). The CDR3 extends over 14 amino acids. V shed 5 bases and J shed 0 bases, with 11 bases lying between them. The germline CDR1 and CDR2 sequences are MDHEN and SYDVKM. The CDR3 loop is CASSPLQDSYEQYF. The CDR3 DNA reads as TGTGCCAGCAGTCCCCTACAGGACTCCTACGAGCAGTACTTC. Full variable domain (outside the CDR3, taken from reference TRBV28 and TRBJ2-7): DVKVTQSSRYLVKRTGEKVFLECVQDMDHENMFWYRQDPGLGLRLIYFSYDVKMKEKGDIPEGYSVSREKKERFSLILESASTNQTSMYLCASSPLQDSYEQYFGPGTRLTVT.

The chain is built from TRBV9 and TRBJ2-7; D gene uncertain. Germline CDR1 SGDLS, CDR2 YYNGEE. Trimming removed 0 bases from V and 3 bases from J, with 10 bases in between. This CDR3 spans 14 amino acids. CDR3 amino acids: CASSVGQGYYEQYF. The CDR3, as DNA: TGTGCCAGCAGCGTAGGACAAGGGTACTACGAGCAGTACTTC.

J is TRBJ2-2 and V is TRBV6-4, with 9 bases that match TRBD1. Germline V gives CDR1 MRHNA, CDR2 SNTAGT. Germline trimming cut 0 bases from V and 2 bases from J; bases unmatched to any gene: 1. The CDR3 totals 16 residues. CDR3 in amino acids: CASSDSTGGNTGELFF. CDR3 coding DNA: TGTGCCAGCAGTGACTCGACAGGGGGTAACACCGGGGAGCTGTTTTTT.

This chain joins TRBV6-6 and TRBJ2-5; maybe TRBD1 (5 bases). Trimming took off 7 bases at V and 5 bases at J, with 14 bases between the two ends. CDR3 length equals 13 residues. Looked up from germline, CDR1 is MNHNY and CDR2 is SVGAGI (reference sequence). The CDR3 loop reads CASTVAGAETQYF. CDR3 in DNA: TGTGCCAGCACGGTAGCTGGGGCTGAGACCCAGTACTTC.

The DNA for the CDR3 is TGCGCCAGCAGTGACTGGGCCCCGGGAAACAATGAGCAGTTCTTC. This sequence encodes CASSDWAPGNNEQFF. V and J are TRBV10-2 and TRBJ2-1, with D possibly being TRBD2 (5 bases). Trimming stripped 3 bases from V and 5 bases from J, with 14 bases between. Germline values: CDR1 WSHSY, CDR2 SAAADI. The CDR3 is 15 residues long.

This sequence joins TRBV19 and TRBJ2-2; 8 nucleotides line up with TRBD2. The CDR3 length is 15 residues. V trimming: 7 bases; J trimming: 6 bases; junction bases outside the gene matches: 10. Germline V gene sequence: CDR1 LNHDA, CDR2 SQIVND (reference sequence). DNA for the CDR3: TGTGCCAGTACCGTCACTAGCGGAGGGGCCGGGGAGCTGTTTTTT. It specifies CASTVTSGGAGELFF.

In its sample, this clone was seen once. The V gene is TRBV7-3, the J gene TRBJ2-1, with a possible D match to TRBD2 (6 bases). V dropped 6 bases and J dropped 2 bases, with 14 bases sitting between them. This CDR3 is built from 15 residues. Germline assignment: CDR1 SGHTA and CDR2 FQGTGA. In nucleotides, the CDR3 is TGTGCCAGCAGTATAGACGGGGGAGCCTACAATGAGCAGTTCTTC. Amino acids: CASSIDGGAYNEQFF.

The CDR3 region has the DNA TGTGCCAGCAGCCCCCGGGAAGGGGACGAGACCCAGTACTTC. Translated: CASSPREGDETQYF. This chain links TRBV9 with TRBJ2-5, with D perhaps assigned TRBD1 or TRBD2 (5 bases each). Trimming cost V 4 bases and J 5 bases, with 15 bases left between them. Germline loops: CDR1 SGDLS, CDR2 YYNGEE. The CDR3 totals 14 residues. Combining the CDR3 with reference TRBV9 and TRBJ2-5 gives the whole variable domain DSGVTQTPKHLITATGQRVTLRCSPRSGDLSVYWYQQSLDQGLQFLIQYYNGEERAKGNILERFSAQQFPDLHSELNLSSLELGDSALYFCASSPREGDETQYFGPGTRLLVL.

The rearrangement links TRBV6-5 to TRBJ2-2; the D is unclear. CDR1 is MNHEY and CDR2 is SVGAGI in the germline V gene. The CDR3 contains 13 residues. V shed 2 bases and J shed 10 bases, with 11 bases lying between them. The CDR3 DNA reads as TGTGCCAGCAGTTACACACAAAAAGTGGAGCTGTTTTTT. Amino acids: CASSYTQKVELFF.